This is a list of T cell receptor beta chains from one sample in a study of T cell responses to AZD1222 COVID-19 vaccine. The assay was immunoSEQ multiplex PCR, and TCRdb's table has in-frame clones only and misses some. The data hold 90,000 to 150,000 clones, with about 85% observed a single time. The source was peripheral blood, collected 28 days after the second AZD1222 dose. The receptors shown here come from an adult who received the AZD1222 COVID-19 vaccine. The conserved cysteine and the conserved F or W are not part of the CDR3 here. A clone size is listed for some rows: how often the clone was seen (once, few, many), or a class if it is expanded.

size: .
V: TRBV6-5
CDR3: ASEGPSLTDTQY

size: .
V: TRBV28
CDR3: ASSLGQGVHT

size: .
V: TRBV21-1
CDR3: ASSRRQGGYGYT

size: .
V: TRBV29-1
CDR3: SVGQGQTQY

size: .
V: TRBV3-1/TRBV3-2
CDR3: ASSQLAREETQY

size: .
V: TRBV4-2
CDR3: ASSPGLQSTDTQY

size: .
V: TRBV27
CDR3: ASSLWGGDGYT

size: .
V: TRBV6-6
CDR3: ASSLTGGNQPQH

size: .
V: TRBV3-1/TRBV3-2
CDR3: ASSQRGQGSVGKLF

size: .
V: TRBV11-2
CDR3: ASSGTGTGPHT

size: .
V: TRBV7-2
CDR3: ASSSSSGGAYEQY

size: .
V: TRBV19
CDR3: ASSIFRSEQETQY

size: .
V: TRBV4-3
CDR3: ASSQEYRRFNQPQH

size: .
V: TRBV5-6
CDR3: ASSLGIHGGTEAF

size: .
V: TRBV2
CDR3: ARGRAVANYGYT

size: .
V: TRBV3-1/TRBV3-2
CDR3: ASSQSGSGNTIY

size: .
V: TRBV19
CDR3: ASSIETGVMNTEAF

size: .
V: TRBV9
CDR3: ASSGGTGGNSGNTIY

size: .
V: TRBV7-2
CDR3: ASSWGRSGNSPLH

size: .
V: TRBV7-2
CDR3: ASSDHRILNYGYT

size: many
V: TRBV4-2
CDR3: ASSQDAYEQY

size: .
V: TRBV12-5
CDR3: ASGLIQGGQETQY

size: .
V: TRBV19
CDR3: ASSALDGYEQY

size: .
V: TRBV7-8
CDR3: ASSRTMAGGTGELF

size: .
V: TRBV3-1/TRBV3-2
CDR3: ASSQGGFYGYT

size: .
V: TRBV29-1
CDR3: SSRDRARDTQY

size: .
V: TRBV6-6
CDR3: ASRRQGAQDEKLF